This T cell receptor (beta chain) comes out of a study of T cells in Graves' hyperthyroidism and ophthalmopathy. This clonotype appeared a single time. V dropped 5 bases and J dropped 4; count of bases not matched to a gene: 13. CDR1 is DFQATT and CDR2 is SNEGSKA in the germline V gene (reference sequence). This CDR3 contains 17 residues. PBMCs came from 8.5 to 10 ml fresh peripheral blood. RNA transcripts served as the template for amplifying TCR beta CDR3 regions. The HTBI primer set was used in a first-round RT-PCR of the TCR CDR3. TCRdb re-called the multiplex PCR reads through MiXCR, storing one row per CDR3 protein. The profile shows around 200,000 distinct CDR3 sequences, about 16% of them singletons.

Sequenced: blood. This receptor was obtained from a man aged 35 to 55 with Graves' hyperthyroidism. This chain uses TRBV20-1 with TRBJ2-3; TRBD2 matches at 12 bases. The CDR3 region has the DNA TGCAGTGCTGCCCAACTAGGACTAGCGGGACACTCAGATACGCAGTATTTT. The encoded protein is CSAAQLGLAGHSDTQYF.